This TCR beta chain was sequenced in a study of blood T cell repertoires in COVID-19. Study details: Researchers got acute and convalescent COVID-19 samples from the United States, Italy and Spain. T cells, B-cell-depleted T cells, or PBMCs provided the cDNA or gDNA that served as material.

As processed by the authors: It was from reference gene primer amplification that nucleated cell counts were estimated. Here immunoSEQ multiplex PCR was the method, and the copy in TCRdb shows in-frame clones only, minus some. D and trimming were read from the DNA, whereas the V and J calls and clone size are those reported in that table. The sample has under 200,000 clones, approximately 87% seen once. The TCR comes from a man aged 40-49 years with active or convalescent COVID-19. Sequencing was done on a sample of peripheral blood.

Here the CDR3 reads CASSKAGGLSCYEQYF. The DNA of the CDR3 is TGTGCCAGCAGCAAAGCGGGAGGGTTAAGTTGCTACGAGCAGTACTTC. This chain joins TRBV21-1 and TRBJ2-7; TRBD2 was called by the table and not checked on the DNA. TRBV21-1 is a pseudogene segment. The CDR3 totals 16 residues.